Each of the 12 T cell receptor beta chains below was sequenced from the same sample in a study of breast tumors, draining lymph nodes, adjacent tissues. TCRdb re-called the multiplex PCR reads with MiXCR, one entry per CDR3 protein. Of 21,000 or so distinct CDR3 sequences detected, roughly 40% appear once; the ten largest clones hold less than 25%. The sample comprised breast tumor tissue. The receptors here all came from a female donor with breast cancer. Some clones in this sample may be carry-over from other donors' samples.

This sequence joins TRBV7-9 and TRBJ1-6; D is possibly TRBD1 (6 bases). The CDR3 runs to 15 residues. V shed 6 bases and J shed 7 bases, with 16 bases lying between them. Germline CDR1 SEHNR, CDR2 FQNEAQ (reference sequence). The CDR3 loop is CASRATGHPNSPLHF. The CDR3 DNA reads TGTGCCAGCAGGGCAACGGGACACCCAAATTCACCCCTCCACTTT.

The V gene is TRBV4-1, the J gene TRBJ1-2, with 10 bases fitting TRBD1. Unmatched junction bases numbered 6, after V lost 2 bases and J lost 0 bases. The germline CDR1 and CDR2 sequences are MGHRA and YSYEKL. The CDR3 is made up of 17 amino acids. The CDR3 DNA is TGCGCCAGCAGCCAAAGACAGGGGGCATTACCTAACTATGGCTACACCTTC. This codes for CASSQRQGALPNYGYTF.

This clonotype was recorded many times. This chain joins TRBV4-1 and TRBJ1-5; maybe TRBD1 (5 bases). The V gene's germline CDR1 is MGHRA and CDR2 YSYEKL. V lost 0 bases and J lost 5, with 8 bases in between. The CDR3 runs 14 residues. The CDR3 loop is CASSQDRGYQPQHF. The DNA of the CDR3 is TGCGCCAGCAGCCAAGATCGGGGGTATCAGCCCCAGCATTTT.

This chain connects TRBV7-8 to TRBJ2-7; D is uncertain. This CDR3 spans 13 amino acids. V was pared by 5 bases and J by 3 bases, with 11 bases between. CDR1 and CDR2 from the germline V gene are SGHVS and FQNEAQ. CDR3 region: CASSPSPFYEQYF. CDR3 in DNA: TGTGCCAGCAGCCCGAGCCCATTCTACGAGCAGTACTTC.

This clonotype was recorded many times. The V and J genes are TRBV20-1 and TRBJ2-1, with D possibly matching TRBD2 (6 bases). The V gene lost 0 bases and the J gene lost 2 bases, with 20 bases spanning the gap. The CDR3 sequence is 18 residues long. Germline lookup yields CDR1 DFQATT and CDR2 SNEGSKA (reference sequence). CDR3 sequence: CSARDLFTSQATYNEQFF. The CDR3 DNA follows: TGCAGTGCTAGAGATCTGTTCACTAGCCAGGCTACCTACAATGAGCAGTTCTTC.

V usage is TRBV18 and J usage is TRBJ2-5; TRBD2 aligns across 13 bases. Germline CDR1 KGHSH, CDR2 LQKENI. Losses at the gene ends were 6 bases for V and 0 bases for J; bases not matched to a gene: 7. This CDR3 is built from 17 residues. The CDR3 sequence: CASSSLAGGSYQETQYF. The CDR3 coding sequence is TGTGCCAGCTCGTCACTAGCGGGGGGGTCGTACCAAGAGACCCAGTACTTC. The full variable domain, its missing parts supplied by reference TRBV18 and TRBJ2-5, is NAGVMQNPRHLVRRRGQEARLRCSPMKGHSHVYWYRQLPEEGLKFMVYLQKENIIDESGMPKERFSAEFPKEGPSILRIQQVVRGDSAAYFCASSSLAGGSYQETQYFGPGTRLLVL.

By share, this clonotype ranks as medium-sized. V gene TRBV5-1 combines with J gene TRBJ2-2, with 12 nucleotides matching TRBD2. Germline assignment: CDR1 SGHRS and CDR2 YFSETQ. The junction had 8 bases not matched to a gene; V was cut back by 4 bases and J by 4 bases. The CDR3 has 17 amino acids. CDR3 coding DNA: TGCGCCAGCAGCCACGGACTAGCGGGGCGTGGCACCGGGGAGCTGTTTTTT. Its translation: CASSHGLAGRGTGELFF.

CDR3 DNA sequence: TGTGCCAGCAGCTTGGGTGGGAACTACAATGAGCAGTTCTTC. Protein product: CASSLGGNYNEQFF. The chain employs TRBV7-2 and TRBJ2-1; no definite D call. V lost 3 bases, J lost 3 bases, and 9 bases lay in between. There are 14 residues in the CDR3. Per the germline V gene, CDR1 is SGHTA and CDR2 is FQGNSA.

This clonotype was recorded once. This chain connects TRBV20-1 to TRBJ2-7; TRBD1 matches 8 bases. This CDR3 has 14 amino acids. Germline CDR1 is DFQATT and CDR2 is SNEGSKA (reference sequence). V trimming: 2 bases; J trimming: 4 bases; junction bases outside the gene matches: 7. The CDR3 region is CSARPTGVIYEQYF. Here the CDR3 DNA reads TGCAGTGCTAGACCGACAGGGGTTATATACGAGCAGTACTTC.

In its sample, this clonotype was seen many times. This chain links TRBV4-1 with TRBJ1-6, with unresolved D. The V gene lost 4 bases and the J gene lost 6 bases, with 13 bases spanning the gap. The length of the CDR3 is 15 residues. Germline CDR1 reads MGHRA; CDR2 reads YSYEKL. The CDR3 DNA sequence: TGCGCCAGCAGCCCCTCTGGAAGAGCTAATTCACCCCTCCACTTT. Its translation is CASSPSGRANSPLHF.

This clonotype has a count of ten or more. The rearrangement uses TRBV7-2 and TRBJ2-1; no clear D gene. From germline, CDR1 is SGHTA and CDR2 FQGNSA. The ends were cut back, 4 bases at V and 9 bases at J, with 16 bases in the middle. This CDR3 comprises 14 residues. DNA for the CDR3: TGTGCCAGCAGCTACCGGGTTCTCCCCCCTGAGCAGTTCTTC. Translation gives CASSYRVLPPEQFF.

In this sample, this clonotype turned up many times. V is TRBV4-1 and J is TRBJ2-5; D is unresolved. Germline CDR1 MGHRA, CDR2 YSYEKL. There are 13 residues in the CDR3. The germline V and J ends were trimmed by 3 bases and 2 bases, with 7 bases remaining between them. As DNA, the CDR3 is TGCGCCAGCAGCCAGGAACGACAAGAGACCCAGTACTTC. Translated, it gives CASSQERQETQYF.